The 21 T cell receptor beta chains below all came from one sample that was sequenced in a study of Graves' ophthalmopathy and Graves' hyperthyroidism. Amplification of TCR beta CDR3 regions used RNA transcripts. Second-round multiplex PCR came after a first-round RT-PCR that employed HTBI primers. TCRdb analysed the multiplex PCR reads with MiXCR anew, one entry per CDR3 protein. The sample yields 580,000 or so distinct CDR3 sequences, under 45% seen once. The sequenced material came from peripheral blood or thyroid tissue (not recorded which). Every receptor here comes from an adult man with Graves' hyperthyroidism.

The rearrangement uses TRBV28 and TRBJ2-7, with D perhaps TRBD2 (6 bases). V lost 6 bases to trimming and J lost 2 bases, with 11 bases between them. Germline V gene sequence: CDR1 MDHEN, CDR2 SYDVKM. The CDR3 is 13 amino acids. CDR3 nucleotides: TGTGCCAGCAGGGATAGCGGTCCCTACGAGCAGTACTTC. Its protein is CASRDSGPYEQYF. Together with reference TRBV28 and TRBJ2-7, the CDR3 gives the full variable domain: DVKVTQSSRYLVKRTGEKVFLECVQDMDHENMFWYRQDPGLGLRLIYFSYDVKMKEKGDIPEGYSVSREKKERFSLILESASTNQTSMYLCASRDSGPYEQYFGPGTRLTVT.

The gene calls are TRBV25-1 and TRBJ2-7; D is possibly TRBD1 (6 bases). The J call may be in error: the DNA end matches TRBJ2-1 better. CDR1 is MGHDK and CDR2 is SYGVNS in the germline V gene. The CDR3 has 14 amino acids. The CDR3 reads CATGAGQYYNEQFF. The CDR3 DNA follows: TGTGCTACCGGGGCAGGACAGTACTACAATGAGCAGTTCTTC.

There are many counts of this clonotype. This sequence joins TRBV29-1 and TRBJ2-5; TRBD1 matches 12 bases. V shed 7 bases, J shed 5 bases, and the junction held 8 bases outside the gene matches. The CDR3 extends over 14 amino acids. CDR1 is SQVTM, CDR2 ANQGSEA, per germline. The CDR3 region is CSGAGTGGRETQYF. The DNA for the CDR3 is TGCAGCGGCGCCGGGACAGGGGGCCGGGAGACCCAGTACTTC.

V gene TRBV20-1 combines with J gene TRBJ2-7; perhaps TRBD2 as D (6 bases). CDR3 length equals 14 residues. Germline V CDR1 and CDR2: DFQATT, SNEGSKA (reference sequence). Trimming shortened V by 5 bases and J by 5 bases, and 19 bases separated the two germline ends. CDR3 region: CSAEEGSSFNEQYF. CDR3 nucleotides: TGCAGTGCTGAGGAGGGCTCCTCTTTCAACGAGCAGTACTTC.

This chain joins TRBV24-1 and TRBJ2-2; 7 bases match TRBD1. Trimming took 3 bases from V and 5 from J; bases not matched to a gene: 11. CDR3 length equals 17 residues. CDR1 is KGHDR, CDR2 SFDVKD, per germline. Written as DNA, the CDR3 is TGTGCCACCAGTGATATCAACAGGGGCTTTAATACCGGGGAGCTGTTTTTT. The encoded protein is CATSDINRGFNTGELFF.

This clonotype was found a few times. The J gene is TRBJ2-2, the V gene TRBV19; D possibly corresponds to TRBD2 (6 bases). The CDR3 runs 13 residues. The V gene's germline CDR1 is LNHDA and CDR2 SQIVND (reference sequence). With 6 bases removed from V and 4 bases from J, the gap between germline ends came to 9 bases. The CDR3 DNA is TGTGCCAGTAGAATGGGGGGCACCGGGGAGCTGTTTTTT. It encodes CASRMGGTGELFF.

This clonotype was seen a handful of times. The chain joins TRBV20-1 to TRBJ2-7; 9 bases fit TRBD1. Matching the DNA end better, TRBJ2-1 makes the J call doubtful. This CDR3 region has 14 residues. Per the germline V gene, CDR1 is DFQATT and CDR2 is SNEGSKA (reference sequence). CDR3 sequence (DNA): TGCAGTGCTAGCGCGACAGGGGGGTACAATGAGCAGTTCTTC. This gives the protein CSASATGGYNEQFF.

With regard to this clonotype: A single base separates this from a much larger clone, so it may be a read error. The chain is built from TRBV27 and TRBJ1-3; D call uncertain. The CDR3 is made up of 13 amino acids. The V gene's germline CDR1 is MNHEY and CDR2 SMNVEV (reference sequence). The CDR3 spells CASHDIGGNTVYF. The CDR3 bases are TGTGCCAGCCACGACATTGGTGGAAACACCGTATATTTT.

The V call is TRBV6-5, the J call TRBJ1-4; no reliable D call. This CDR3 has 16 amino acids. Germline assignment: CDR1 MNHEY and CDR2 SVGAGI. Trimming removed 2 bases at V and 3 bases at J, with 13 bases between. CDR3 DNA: TGTGCCAGCAGTTACCCCGTGGACCCACCTAATGAAAAACTGTTTTTT. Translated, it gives CASSYPVDPPNEKLFF.

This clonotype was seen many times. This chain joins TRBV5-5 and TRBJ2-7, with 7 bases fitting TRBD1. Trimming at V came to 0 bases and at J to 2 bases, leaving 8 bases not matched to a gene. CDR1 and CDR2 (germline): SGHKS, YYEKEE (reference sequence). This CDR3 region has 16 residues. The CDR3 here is CASSLAGDSNAYEQYF. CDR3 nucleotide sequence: TGTGCCAGCAGCTTGGCAGGGGACAGTAACGCCTACGAGCAGTACTTC.

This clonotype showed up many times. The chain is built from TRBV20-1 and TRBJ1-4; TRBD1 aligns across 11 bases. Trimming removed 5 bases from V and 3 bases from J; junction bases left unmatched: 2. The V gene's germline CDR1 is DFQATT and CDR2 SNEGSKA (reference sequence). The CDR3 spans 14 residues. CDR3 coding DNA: TGCAGTGCTGGACAGGGGGCGTCTAATGAAAAACTGTTTTTT. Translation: CSAGQGASNEKLFF.

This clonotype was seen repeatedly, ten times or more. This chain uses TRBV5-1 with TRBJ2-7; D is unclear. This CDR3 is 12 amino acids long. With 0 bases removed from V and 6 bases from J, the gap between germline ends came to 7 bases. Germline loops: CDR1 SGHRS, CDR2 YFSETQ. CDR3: CASSLDSSEQYF. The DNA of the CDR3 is TGCGCCAGCAGCTTGGATAGTTCCGAGCAGTACTTC.

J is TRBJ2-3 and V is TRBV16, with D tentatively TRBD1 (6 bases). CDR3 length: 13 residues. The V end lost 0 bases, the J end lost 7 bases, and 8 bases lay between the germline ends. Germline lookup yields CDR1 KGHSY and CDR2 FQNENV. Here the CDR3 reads CASSQSDRNTQYF. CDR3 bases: TGTGCCAGCAGCCAATCGGACAGAAATACGCAGTATTTT. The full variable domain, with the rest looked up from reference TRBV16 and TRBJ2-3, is GEEVAQTPKHLVRGEGQKAKLYCAPIKGHSYVFWYQQVLKNEFKFLISFQNENVFDETGMPKERFSAKCLPNSPCSLEIQATKLEDSAVYFCASSQSDRNTQYFGPGTRLTVL.

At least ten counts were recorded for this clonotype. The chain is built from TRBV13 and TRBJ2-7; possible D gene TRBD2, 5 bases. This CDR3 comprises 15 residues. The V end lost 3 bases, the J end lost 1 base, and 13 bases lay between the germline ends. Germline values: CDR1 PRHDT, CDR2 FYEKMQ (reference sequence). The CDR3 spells CASSFYFRGSYEQYF. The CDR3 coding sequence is TGTGCCAGCAGCTTCTACTTCCGGGGATCCTACGAGCAGTACTTC.

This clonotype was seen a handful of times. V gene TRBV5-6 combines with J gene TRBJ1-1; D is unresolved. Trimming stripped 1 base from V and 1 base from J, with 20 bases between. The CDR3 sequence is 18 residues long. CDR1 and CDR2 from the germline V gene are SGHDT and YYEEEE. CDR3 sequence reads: CASSLSARGSLSNTEAFF. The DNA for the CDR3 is TGTGCCAGCAGCTTGTCGGCGCGGGGTAGTTTGTCGAACACTGAAGCTTTCTTT.

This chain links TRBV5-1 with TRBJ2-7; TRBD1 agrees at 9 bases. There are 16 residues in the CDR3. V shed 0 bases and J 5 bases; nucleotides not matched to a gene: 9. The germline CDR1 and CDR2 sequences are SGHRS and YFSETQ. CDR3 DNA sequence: TGCGCCAGCAGCTTGGCCCCCGGGACAGGGAGAGACGAGCAGTACTTC. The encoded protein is CASSLAPGTGRDEQYF. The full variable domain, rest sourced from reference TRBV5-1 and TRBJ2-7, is KAGVTQTPRYLIKTRGQQVTLSCSPISGHRSVSWYQQTPGQGLQFLFEYFSETQRNKGNFPGRFSGRQFSNSRSEMNVSTLELGDSALYLCASSLAPGTGRDEQYFGPGTRLTVT.

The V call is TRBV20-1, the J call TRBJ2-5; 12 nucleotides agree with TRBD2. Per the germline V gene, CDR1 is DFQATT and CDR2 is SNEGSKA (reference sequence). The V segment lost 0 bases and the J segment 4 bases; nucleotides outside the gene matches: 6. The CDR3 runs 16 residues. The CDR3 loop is CSARDELAGGRETQYF. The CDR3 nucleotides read TGCAGTGCTAGAGATGAACTAGCGGGGGGACGAGAGACCCAGTACTTC.

This CDR3 reads CASSVDPDYGYTF. CDR3 nucleotide sequence: TGTGCCAGCAGCGTAGATCCGGACTATGGCTACACCTTC. The chain recombines TRBV9 with TRBJ1-2; D unclear. The germline V gene encodes CDR1 SGDLS and CDR2 YYNGEE. There are 13 residues in the CDR3. V was trimmed by 0 bases and J by 3 bases, leaving 6 bases between them.

Written as DNA, the CDR3 is TGTGCCACCAGTGATTTGGCGGCTAGCACAGATACGCAGTATTTT. It codes for CATSDLAASTDTQYF. The genes are TRBV24-1 and TRBJ2-3; D is unclear. Germline V gene sequence: CDR1 KGHDR, CDR2 SFDVKD. The CDR3 is made up of 15 amino acids. Deletions cut 0 bases from V and 0 bases from J, with 6 bases between.

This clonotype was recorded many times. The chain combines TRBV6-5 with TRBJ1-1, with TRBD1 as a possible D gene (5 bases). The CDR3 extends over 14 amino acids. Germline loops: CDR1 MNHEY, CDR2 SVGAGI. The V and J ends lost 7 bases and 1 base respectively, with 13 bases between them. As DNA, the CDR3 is TGTGCCAGCACGGGGGTTGGGGAGAACACTGAAGCTTTCTTT. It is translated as CASTGVGENTEAFF.

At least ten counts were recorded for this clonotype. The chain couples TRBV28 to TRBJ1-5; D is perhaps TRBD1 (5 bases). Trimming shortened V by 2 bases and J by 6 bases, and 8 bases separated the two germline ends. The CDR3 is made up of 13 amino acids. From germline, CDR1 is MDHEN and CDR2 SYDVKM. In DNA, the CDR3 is TGTGCCAGCAGTTTACCAGGGATTCAGCCCCAGCATTTT. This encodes CASSLPGIQPQHF.